What follows are 17 T cell receptor beta chains derived from one specimen sequenced in a study of T cell clones after liver transplantation. Profiled with immunoSEQ multiplex PCR; TCRdb holds only in-frame clones, not every one. The sample comprises about 75,000 clones, roughly 80% of which are singletons, and approximately 2.1% rests with the top ten. Specimen: CD4+ T cells from blood, collected around 50 months after liver transplant. The source is a human patient who received a liver transplant. Some T cells may have come from the graft donor.

This chain joins TRBV30 and TRBJ2-5; D is possibly TRBD2 (6 bases). Germline V gene data show CDR1 as GTSNPN and CDR2 as SVGIG (reference sequence). The CDR3 has 13 residues. The V end lost 3 bases, the J end lost 4 bases, and 12 bases lay between the germline ends. CDR3 sequence reads: CAWSRELGETQYF. As DNA, the CDR3 is TGTGCCTGGAGCCGGGAGTTGGGAGAGACCCAGTACTTC.

The chain has TRBV6-6 and TRBJ2-7; TRBD1 aligns across 9 bases. V trimming: 10 bases; J trimming: 4 bases; junction bases outside the gene matches: 5. This CDR3 is 12 amino acids long. Germline V gene lookup returns CDR1 MNHNY and CDR2 SVGAGI (reference sequence). CDR3 sequence reads: CATGTGTYEQYF. In DNA form, the CDR3 reads TGTGCCACCGGGACAGGGACGTACGAGCAGTACTTC.

The chain couples TRBV7-2 to TRBJ1-2; D uncertain. Trimming shortened V by 5 bases and J by 0 bases, and 16 bases separated the two germline ends. The germline V gene encodes CDR1 SGHTA and CDR2 FQGNSA. The CDR3 covers 16 residues. In nucleotides, the CDR3 is TGTGCCAGCAGCCCGGCGGGGATACGTGCTAACTATGGCTACACCTTC. As protein: CASSPAGIRANYGYTF.

This clone was picked up a small number of times. The CDR3 nucleotides are TGTGCCAGCAGTGATACGACAGGGGCCTACGAGCAGTACTTC. Translated: CASSDTTGAYEQYF. The genes are TRBV2 and TRBJ2-7; 8 bases are a match to TRBD1. This CDR3 is 14 amino acids long. The V and J ends lost 3 bases and 2 bases, in that order; junction bases with no gene match: 3. In germline, CDR1 is SNHLY, CDR2 FYNNEI.

This chain links TRBV7-3 with TRBJ2-1; D remains unclear. Trimming pared 3 bases from V and 7 bases from J, leaving 10 bases between. Germline V gene data show CDR1 as SGHTA and CDR2 as FQGTGA. The length of the CDR3 is 13 residues. Here the CDR3 DNA reads TGTGCCAGCAGCTTCGGGCGGTTAAATGAGCAGTTCTTC. Translating it yields CASSFGRLNEQFF.

V usage is TRBV7-8 and J usage is TRBJ2-1, with 9 bases fitting TRBD1. Germline-derived CDR1 and CDR2 are SGHVS and FQNEAQ. This CDR3 spans 16 amino acids. The J segment lost 8 bases and the V segment lost 5 bases, leaving 13 bases of the junction unmatched. As DNA, the CDR3 is TGTGCCAGCAGCCCTGGGGCGACAGGGGGTGCCGATGAGCAGTTCTTC. Residues: CASSPGATGGADEQFF.

This chain joins TRBV6-4 and TRBJ2-3; tentatively, D is TRBD2 (5 bases). The ends were cut back, 0 bases at V and 2 bases at J, with 12 bases in the middle. The CDR3 contains 16 residues. Germline loops: CDR1 MRHNA, CDR2 SNTAGT. The CDR3 DNA follows: TGTGCCAGCAGTGACTCGGAGCGGATATCCACAGATACGCAGTATTTT. It codes for CASSDSERISTDTQYF.

The chain links TRBV28 to TRBJ1-2; weak D call: TRBD1 (5 bases). Per the germline V gene, CDR1 is MDHEN and CDR2 is SYDVKM. Trimming took off 2 bases at V and 4 bases at J, with 17 bases between the two ends. The CDR3 covers 16 residues. The CDR3 here is CASSLGGTPSSYGYTF. CDR3 DNA sequence: TGTGCCAGCAGTTTAGGAGGGACCCCATCGAGCTATGGCTACACCTTC.

The rearrangement uses TRBV6-6 and TRBJ1-3; D may be TRBD1 (5 bases). V dropped 4 bases and J dropped 0 bases, with 13 bases sitting between them. Germline CDR1 reads MNHNY; CDR2 reads SVGAGI (reference sequence). The CDR3 sequence is 16 residues long. The DNA for the CDR3 is TGTGCCAGCAGTTTCGGGACTCTGAGCTCTGGAAACACCATATATTTT. Translating gives CASSFGTLSSGNTIYF.

On this clone itself: Mismatch with germline at one junction end may stem from a read error. This chain joins TRBV7-7 and TRBJ2-3; possible D gene TRBD2, 5 bases. CDR3 length: 15 residues. Germline lookup yields CDR1 SSHAT and CDR2 FNYEAQ (reference sequence). For the CDR3, the DNA is TGTGCTAGCAGCTTAGGCCTTGGCGGGTCAGATACGCAGTATTTT. It translates to CASSLGLGGSDTQYF.

This clone showed up just a few times. This rearrangement joins TRBV6-1 to TRBJ1-5; 7 nucleotides agree with TRBD1. CDR3 size: 15 residues. The V gene's germline CDR1 is MNHNS and CDR2 SASEGT. With 5 bases clipped from V and 1 base from J, the junction kept 5 bases outside the gene matches. CDR3 in DNA: TGTGCCAGCAGTATAGACAGGGTCAGCAATCAGCCCCAGCATTTT. The encoded protein is CASSIDRVSNQPQHF.

The rearrangement joins TRBV4-3 to TRBJ2-2; D is ambiguous. Germline V gene data show CDR1 as LGHNA and CDR2 as YSLEER. Between the trimmed V and J ends, which lost 2 bases and 7 bases, there was a span of 17 bases. This CDR3 contains 16 residues. The CDR3 spells CASSQFFRVENGELFF. DNA for the CDR3: TGCGCCAGCAGCCAATTCTTCCGGGTTGAAAACGGGGAGCTGTTTTTT.

The chain couples TRBV20-1 to TRBJ1-1; a weak D match, TRBD1 (5 bases). V was pared by 4 bases and J by 7 bases, with 10 bases between. Germline V gene lookup returns CDR1 DFQATT and CDR2 SNEGSKA (reference sequence). The CDR3 consists of 11 residues. CDR3 sequence reads: CSATGFDEAFF. CDR3 nucleotides: TGCAGTGCTACAGGGTTTGATGAAGCTTTCTTT.

The chain links TRBV5-1 to TRBJ1-3; 7 nucleotides line up with TRBD1. V lost 3 bases, J lost 0 bases, and 9 bases stayed unmatched. Germline lookup yields CDR1 SGHRS and CDR2 YFSETQ. The CDR3 covers 17 residues. The DNA of the CDR3 is TGCGCCAGCAGCTCCGAACCGACAGGGACCTCTGGAAACACCATATATTTT. Translated: CASSSEPTGTSGNTIYF.

This chain joins TRBV7-2 and TRBJ1-2; unclear D gene. Germline CDR1 and CDR2: SGHTA and FQGNSA. CDR3 size: 12 residues. The V end was cut by 5 bases, the J end by 4 bases, with 8 bases between. CDR3: CASSPRIYGYTF. For the CDR3, the DNA is TGTGCCAGCAGCCCTCGGATCTATGGCTACACCTTC.

The rearrangement uses TRBV7-2 and TRBJ2-7, with D perhaps TRBD1 or TRBD2 (5 bases each). CDR3 length: 14 amino acids. V gave up 5 bases and J gave up 1 base, with 12 bases separating them. CDR1 is SGHTA and CDR2 is FQGNSA in the germline V gene. In nucleotides, the CDR3 is TGTGCCAGCAGCGGGGGTCTCAAGTCCTACGAGCAGTACTTC. The encoded protein is CASSGGLKSYEQYF.

The chain recombines TRBV27 with TRBJ2-2, with 10 bases fitting TRBD1. CDR1 is MNHEY and CDR2 is SMNVEV in the germline V gene (reference sequence). The CDR3 sequence is 18 residues long. Trimming cost V 6 bases and J 4 bases; bases outside gene matches: 14. DNA of the CDR3: TGTGCCAGCAGAATAGGGACAGGGGCCTTCCGATCCACCGGGGAGCTGTTTTTT. It yields the protein CASRIGTGAFRSTGELFF.